This T cell receptor (beta chain) was observed in a study of T cell responses to AZD1222 COVID-19 vaccine. Repertoires were generated with immunoSEQ multiplex PCR, while TCRdb's copy carries only in-frame clones and drops some. Altogether roughly 70,000 clones are present, 79% being singletons, with the ten largest covering 23%. Per the germline V gene, CDR1 is LNHDA and CDR2 is SQIVND (reference sequence). Germline trimming cut 5 bases from V and 13 bases from J; bases unmatched to any gene: 9. This CDR3 contains 14 residues. This clone was counted a single time. Its specificity is unknown. Findings and caveats of the study: Repertoires were collected only later (after the peak T cell response had occurred).

The receptor was isolated from an adult in good health. The sample consisted of peripheral blood, taken on day 0 of MenACWY control vaccination. The chain couples TRBV19 to TRBJ2-1; the match to TRBD2 covers 12 bases. The CDR3: CASSPSTSGSGQFF. The CDR3 DNA reads TGTGCCAGTAGTCCATCGACTAGCGGGAGTGGCCAGTTCTTC. The variable domain in full, with the rest retrieved from reference TRBV19 and TRBJ2-1, is DGGITQSPKYLFRKEGQNVTLSCEQNLNHDAMYWYRQDPGQGLRLIYYSQIVNDFQKGDIAEGYSVSREKKESFPLTVTSAQKNPTAFYLCASSPSTSGSGQFFGPGTRLTVL.